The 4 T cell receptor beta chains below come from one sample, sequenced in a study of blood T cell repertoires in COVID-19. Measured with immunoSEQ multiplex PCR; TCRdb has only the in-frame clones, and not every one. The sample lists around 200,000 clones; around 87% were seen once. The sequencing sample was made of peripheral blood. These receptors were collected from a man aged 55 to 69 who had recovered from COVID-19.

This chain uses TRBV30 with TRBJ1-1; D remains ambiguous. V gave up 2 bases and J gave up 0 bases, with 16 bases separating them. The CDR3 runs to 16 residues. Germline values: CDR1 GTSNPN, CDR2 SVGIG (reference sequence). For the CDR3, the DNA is TGTGCCTGGAGTCGTTTGGGGAGTGGGATGAACACTGAAGCTTTCTTT. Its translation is CAWSRLGSGMNTEAFF.

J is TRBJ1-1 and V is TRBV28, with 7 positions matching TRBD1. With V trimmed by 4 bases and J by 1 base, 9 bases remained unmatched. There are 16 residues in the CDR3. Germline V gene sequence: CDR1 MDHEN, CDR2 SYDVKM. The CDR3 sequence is CASSSLGQPGNTEAFF. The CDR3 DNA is TGTGCCAGCAGTTCCCTGGGACAGCCAGGGAACACTGAAGCTTTCTTT. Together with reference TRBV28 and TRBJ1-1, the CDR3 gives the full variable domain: DVKVTQSSRYLVKRTGEKVFLECVQDMDHENMFWYRQDPGLGLRLIYFSYDVKMKEKGDIPEGYSVSREKKERFSLILESASTNQTSMYLCASSSLGQPGNTEAFFGQGTRLTVV.

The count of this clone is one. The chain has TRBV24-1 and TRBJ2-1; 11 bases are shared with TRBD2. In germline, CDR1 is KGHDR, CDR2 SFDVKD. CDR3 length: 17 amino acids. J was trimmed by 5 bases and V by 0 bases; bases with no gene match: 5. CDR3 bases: TGTGCCACCAGTGATTTGTTCACTAGCGGGGGCAACAATGAGCAGTTCTTC. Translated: CATSDLFTSGGNNEQFF.

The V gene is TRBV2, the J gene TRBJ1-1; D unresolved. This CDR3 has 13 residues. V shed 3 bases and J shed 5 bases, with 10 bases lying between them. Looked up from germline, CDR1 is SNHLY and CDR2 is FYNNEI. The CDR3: CASSEAGWTEAFF. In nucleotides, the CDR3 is TGTGCCAGCAGTGAGGCAGGTTGGACTGAAGCTTTCTTT.